This T cell receptor beta chain was recovered during a study of T cell responses to AZD1222 COVID-19 vaccine. General study findings and limits: There were mostly white British donors and more females than males, and clonal diversity was possibly underestimated. Dominant at 160-218 and 743-854, vaccine-associated CD4 TCRs also spanned spike. Spike-specific TCR breadth and depth were elevated following two AZD1222 doses.

Sequencing was performed with immunoSEQ multiplex PCR; in TCRdb, only in-frame clones are kept and a portion is missing. Among around 33,000 clones listed, roughly nine tenths were seen once. A note on this clone: The antigen is unknown.

Trimming removed 3 bases at V and 5 bases at J, with 20 bases between. This CDR3 region has 17 residues. Germline loops: CDR1 SGHVS, CDR2 FNYEAQ. This clonotype was obtained from an adult in good health. The sample in question was peripheral blood, obtained on day 0 of AZD1222 vaccination. This chain joins TRBV7-6 and TRBJ2-1; tentatively, D is TRBD1 or TRBD2 (5 bases each). The CDR3 sequence is CASSLGVMAGLDNEQFF. DNA of the CDR3: TGTGCCAGCAGCTTGGGGGTTATGGCCGGTTTGGACAATGAGCAGTTCTTC.